This TCR beta chain comes out of a study of blood T cell repertoires in COVID-19. Across the study: The United States, Italy and Spain were the sources of the acute and convalescent COVID-19 samples.

The CDR3 is made up of 15 amino acids. Germline V gene lookup returns CDR1 SGDLS and CDR2 YYNGEE. After removal of 2 bases from V and 0 bases from J, the junction contained 2 bases not matched to a gene. The repertoire was sequenced with immunoSEQ multiplex PCR; TCRdb's copy has only in-frame clones and lacks some. The table lists around 100,000 clones, roughly 90% of them singletons. Sequenced sample: peripheral blood. This clonotype was obtained from a woman aged 80 or older in a cohort sampled during active COVID-19. V and J are TRBV9 and TRBJ2-1; TRBD2 matches 7 bases. The CDR3 DNA is TGTGCCAGCAGCGTCGGGACTAACTCCTACAATGAGCAGTTCTTC. It translates to CASSVGTNSYNEQFF. Looking up the rest from reference TRBV9 and TRBJ2-1 gives the full variable domain: DSGVTQTPKHLITATGQRVTLRCSPRSGDLSVYWYQQSLDQGLQFLIQYYNGEERAKGNILERFSAQQFPDLHSELNLSSLELGDSALYFCASSVGTNSYNEQFFGPGTRLTVL.